This T cell receptor beta chain appears in the sequencing data of a study of identical twins (dated by TCRdb to about 2016). About the study as a whole: The study deep-sequenced TCR alpha and beta repertoires from monozygotic twins, unrelated adults of various ages and cord blood to test whether fetal clonotypes persist. Replicate twin experiments were performed at different times using different library preparation protocols to rule out contamination. Study-level results and caveats: Excess twin sharing in beta out-of-frame sequences was weaker because fewer shared sequences lowered the signal-to-noise ratio. Invariant T cells such as MAIT and iNKT could partly confound zero-insertion analyses, though diverse VJ usage argued against this for most clonotypes. Compared with coincidental sharing between unrelated individuals, out-of-frame TCR alpha sequences shared between twins had an excess of sequences with low generation probability. Abundant cord blood beta clonotypes carried fewer insertions; young adult naive repertoires showed a weaker similar trend, while memory repertoires showed none. In monozygotic twins, out-of-frame TCR alpha sharing was systematically underestimated by recombination models, although the models agreed with sharing between unrelated individuals. Because the same donors could not be followed over many years, conclusions were based on cross-sectional statistical analysis.

This clonotype showed up many times. The antigen this receptor binds is unknown. The record has no base qualities; no much larger clone is one base away. Library preparation used 5' RACE. The instrument was an Illumina HiSeq 2000. A universal primer binding site was added through template switching, and the final cDNA carried a unique molecular identifier so that TCR cDNA molecules could be counted accurately. First-strand cDNA for TCR alpha and beta chains was synthesized from specific primers in the conserved constant-segment region. To control for contamination, every cDNA library was double barcoded, receiving both a SMART-Mk sample barcode and Illumina barcodes. TruSeq adapter sequences along with Illumina sample barcodes were introduced in two successive PCR steps. The Illumina HiSeq platform was used with custom primers to sequence TCR alpha and beta cDNA libraries. Under the source paper's analysis protocol: Unique molecular identifiers were extracted from raw reads with MiGEC, and CDR3 positions were determined with MiXCR. Recombination models were inferred per individual with the repgenHMM and IGoR tools using an EM algorithm. The analysis of shared clonotypes was done with the tcR package in R, with sharing normalized by the product of cloneset sizes. To study raw recombination without the effects of thymic and clonal selection, out-of-frame nonproductive sequences were analyzed. Starting from the raw public reads, TCRdb applied fastp trimming at Q25, assembled clones with MiXCR and retained in-frame beta chains. Duplicate CDR3 protein sequences are folded into a single record with the most common DNA and genes. TCRdb, rather than the study authors, made the V and J calls. This sample holds roughly 690,000 distinct CDR3 sequences; less than 25% were observed only once. 4% to 5.5% of the sample is held by the ten biggest clonotypes.

Only healthy Caucasian donors were included. The twin cohort comprised three pairs of female monozygotic twins, all aged about 18 to 30 years. Peripheral blood mononuclear cells were the source from which RNA for the TCR libraries was isolated. This sample also appeared in a second study, on T cells expressing NK-cell markers. The other study reports the following: TCR beta-chain repertoires were profiled in sorted CD3+CD56+NKG2C+, CD3+CD56+NKG2C- and CD3+CD56-NKG2C+ T-cell subsets from about 8 donors. Among the eight sequenced donors, seven were HCMV-seropositive and one was HCMV-seronegative. In several experiments an anti-gammadeltaTCR antibody was added to restrict sorting to alphabetaTCR-expressing T cells. In a handful of donors, the dominant CD3+CD56+NKG2C+ clonotypes were among the top 10 CD8+ clonotypes and accounted for about 1.0-7.5% of CD8+ T cells. Those dominant clonotypes were again the most abundant among CD3+CD56-NKG2C+ cells in a handful of donors, at roughly 28.3-65%. Whether the expanded NKG2C-expressing T cell clones were specific for HCMV antigens remained unclear. The eight sequenced donors were randomly selected healthy volunteers, three men and five women. To determine HCMV serostatus, a commercial ELISA kit was used to detect HCMV-specific IgG in serum. For over 5 donors, bulk peripheral blood T-cell repertoires were additionally sequenced from unsorted PBMC. Reads were demultiplexed and grouped by UMI with MIGEC, and clonotypes were assembled and quantified with MiTCR. To remove erroneous sequences, TCR cDNA sequences were retained only when supported by two or more reads. Downstream repertoire analysis used the tcR package, and clonotypes were matched across fractions by CDR3 nucleotide sequence plus V segment. VDJmatch was used to annotate antigen specificity against VDJdb, with one amino acid substitution allowed in CDR3.

The receptor was derived from a woman aged 18-35 years in good health. The sample taken for sequencing was PBMCs.

The nucleotide sequence reads TGCGCCAGCGCCGAAGGAGGGACTGAAGCTTTCTTT. Its translation is CASAEGGTEAFF. The chain is encoded by TRBV5-1 joined to TRBJ1-1, with no reliable assignment of the D segment. Reading the germline V gene gives CDR1 SGHRS and CDR2 YFSETQ. Inclusive of the bounding cysteine and phenylalanine, the CDR3 is 12 residues long. Only CDR3 DNA remains: 36 bases, in frame from the first base. Trimming removed 7 bases from V and 5 bases from J, leaving 12 bases between the germline ends.